A selection of T cell receptor beta chains follows, all from one sample in a study of T cell clones after liver transplantation. Measured with immunoSEQ multiplex PCR; TCRdb has only the in-frame clones, and not every one. The sample lists 95,000 to 130,000 clones, around nine tenths occurring once. Sequences were derived from CD4+ T cells from blood, sampled 12 months after liver transplant. All receptors come from a human patient who received a liver transplant. Some T cells may trace back to the graft donor. CDR3s include the opening cysteine and the closing phenylalanine or tryptophan. A D gene is named only where the DNA matches it firmly. Where a row states a size, it is once, few, many or the class of an expanded clone; other rows omit it.

size: .; J: TRBJ2-1; V: TRBV5-4; D: TRBD1; DNA: TGTGCCAGCAGCAGACGGACAGGCGGAAATGAGCAGTTCTTC; CDR3: CASSRRTGGNEQFF
size: once; J: TRBJ1-1; V: TRBV27; D: .; DNA: TGTGCCAGCAGCCCTTACGGGGGTGGGACTGAAGCTTTCTTT; CDR3: CASSPYGGGTEAFF
size: .; J: TRBJ2-7; V: TRBV7-2; D: TRBD1; DNA: TGTGCCAGCAGCCTGGACAGGAACTCCTACGAGCAGTACTTC; CDR3: CASSLDRNSYEQYF
size: .; J: TRBJ2-6; V: TRBV30; D: .; DNA: TGTGCCTGGGATACGGGGCACCCCTCTGGGGCCAACGTCCTGACTTTC; CDR3: CAWDTGHPSGANVLTF
size: .; J: TRBJ2-3; V: TRBV5-1; D: TRBD2; DNA: TGCGCCAGCAGCTCTCTAGCGGGAGGAAGCACAGATACGCAGTATTTT; CDR3: CASSSLAGGSTDTQYF
size: few; J: TRBJ2-3; V: TRBV18; D: .; DNA: TGTGCCAGCTCACCACCGAGCACAGATACGCAGTATTTT; CDR3: CASSPPSTDTQYF
size: .; J: TRBJ2-5; V: TRBV19; D: TRBD1; DNA: TGTGCCAGTAGTAGGGGACAGGGCCTACAAGAGACCCAGTACTTC; CDR3: CASSRGQGLQETQYF
size: .; J: TRBJ2-3; V: TRBV9; D: .; DNA: TGTGCCAGCAGCGTAGAGGCAGGGGGCACAGATACGCAGTATTTT; CDR3: CASSVEAGGTDTQYF
size: .; J: TRBJ1-1; V: TRBV30; D: .; DNA: TGTGCCTGGTTCACGAGATTGGGAGCCGCTGAAGCTTTCTTT; CDR3: CAWFTRLGAAEAFF
size: .; J: TRBJ1-1; V: TRBV30; D: .; DNA: TGTGCCTGGACCCCGGGCGGGACAAGAACTTTGAACACTGAAGCTTTCTTT; CDR3: CAWTPGGTRTLNTEAFF
size: few; J: TRBJ2-7; V: TRBV7-2; D: .; DNA: TGTGCCAGCAGCGTCTCCTACGAGCAGTACTTC; CDR3: CASSVSYEQYF
size: .; J: TRBJ2-2; V: TRBV21-1; D: .; DNA: TGTGCCAGCAGCTCTCGACAGGGGCGAAACACCGGGGAGCTGTTTTTT; CDR3: CASSSRQGRNTGELFF
size: .; J: TRBJ2-5; V: TRBV7-2; D: .; DNA: TGTGCCAGCAGCTTAGGCCAGGGGCAATTCCAAGAGACCCAGTACTTC; CDR3: CASSLGQGQFQETQYF
size: .; J: TRBJ2-7; V: TRBV12-5; D: .; DNA: TGTGCTAGTGGCCTGGGACACGGGACCTACGAGCAGTACTTC; CDR3: CASGLGHGTYEQYF
size: .; J: TRBJ1-4; V: TRBV11-2; D: TRBD1; DNA: TGTGCCAGCGGAAGGACAGGCGGAAATGAAAAACTGTTTTTT; CDR3: CASGRTGGNEKLFF
size: few; J: TRBJ2-3; V: TRBV7-2; D: .; DNA: TGTGCCAGCAGCTTAGCCCCGATCAGCCTGGCGGGACATGGTGGCGGCACAGATACGCAGTATTTT; CDR3: CASSLAPISLAGHGGGTDTQYF
size: .; J: TRBJ1-2; V: TRBV2; D: .; DNA: TGTGCCAGCAGCCTTAGACAGAGCGCTAACTATGGCTACACCTTC; CDR3: CASSLRQSANYGYTF
size: .; J: TRBJ2-3; V: TRBV2; D: TRBD1; DNA: TGTGCCAGCAGCGGAGGGACAGGGAGCACAGATACGCAGTATTTT; CDR3: CASSGGTGSTDTQYF
size: few; J: TRBJ2-1; V: TRBV5-5; D: .; DNA: TGTGCCAGCAGCTTGGGATTGGGGGATGAGCAGTTCTTC; CDR3: CASSLGLGDEQFF
size: once; J: TRBJ1-5; V: TRBV15; D: .; DNA: TGTGCCACCAGCGGGACACTTAGCAATCAGCCCCAGCATTTT; CDR3: CATSGTLSNQPQHF
size: .; J: TRBJ1-4; V: TRBV7-9; D: .; DNA: TGTGCCACCTCAGAAGAAAAACTGTTTTTT; CDR3: CATSEEKLFF
size: .; J: TRBJ1-3; V: TRBV18; D: .; DNA: TGTGCCAGCTCACCCCTACCACCGTTGCAGGGACTTACCTCTGGAAACACCATATATTTT; CDR3: CASSPLPPLQGLTSGNTIYF
size: .; J: TRBJ1-5; V: TRBV27; D: .; DNA: TGTGCCAGCAGTTTAAAAGGGAGTCAGCCCCAGCATTTT; CDR3: CASSLKGSQPQHF
size: .; J: TRBJ2-1; V: TRBV7-3; D: .; DNA: TGTGCCAGCAGCCCCAGGGCAAAGAGCTCCTACAATGAGCAGTTCTTC; CDR3: CASSPRAKSSYNEQFF
size: few; J: TRBJ1-3; V: TRBV27; D: .; DNA: TGTGCCAGCAGGAGTGGGGGCGGCGGAAACACCATATATTTT; CDR3: CASRSGGGGNTIYF
size: .; J: TRBJ2-1; V: TRBV7-3; D: TRBD2; DNA: TGTGCCAGCAGCTTAGAACGCCTCGCGGGAGGGTACAATGAGCAGTTCTTC; CDR3: CASSLERLAGGYNEQFF
size: .; J: TRBJ2-7; V: TRBV6-6; D: .; DNA: TGTGCCAGCCTCGACAGATCCGAGCAGTACTTC; CDR3: CASLDRSEQYF
size: .; J: TRBJ2-7; V: TRBV19; D: .; DNA: TGTGCCAGTAGTACTGGGGGACTTGGCTTATACGAGCAGTACTTC; CDR3: CASSTGGLGLYEQYF
size: .; J: TRBJ2-1; V: TRBV15; D: TRBD2; DNA: TGTGCCACCAGCAGAGATGGCGGGAGCTCCTACAATGAGCAGTTCTTC; CDR3: CATSRDGGSSYNEQFF
size: once; J: TRBJ2-5; V: TRBV7-8; D: .; DNA: TGTGCCAGCAGCTTCAGTCTGATGGGGGAGACCCAGTACTTC; CDR3: CASSFSLMGETQYF
size: .; J: TRBJ1-1; V: TRBV5-4; D: .; DNA: TGTGCCAGCAGTCTCAGGACGGGAATGAACACTGAAGCTTTCTTT; CDR3: CASSLRTGMNTEAFF
size: .; J: TRBJ2-3; V: TRBV15; D: .; DNA: TGTGCCACCAGCAAACGGGAAACAGATACGCAGTATTTT; CDR3: CATSKRETDTQYF
size: few; J: TRBJ2-7; V: TRBV10-2; D: .; DNA: TGCGCCAGCAGGGGTGGGAGCTACGAGCAGTACTTC; CDR3: CASRGGSYEQYF
size: .; J: TRBJ1-5; V: TRBV6-1; D: .; DNA: TGTGCCAGCAGCCTCGAGTCGGGGGAGTCTCAGCCCCAGCATTTT; CDR3: CASSLESGESQPQHF
size: .; J: TRBJ2-7; V: TRBV29-1; D: .; DNA: TGCAGCTCCTCAGAGGGCGGGTACGAGCAGTACTTC; CDR3: CSSSEGGYEQYF
size: .; J: TRBJ2-7; V: TRBV4-1; D: .; DNA: TGCGCCAGCAGCCGACTACTCGACTCCTACGAGCAGTACTTC; CDR3: CASSRLLDSYEQYF
size: .; J: TRBJ1-3; V: TRBV6-1; D: .; DNA: TGTGCCAGCAGTGTCTCCCGGGGGGCGACCTCTGGAAACACCATATATTTT; CDR3: CASSVSRGATSGNTIYF
size: .; J: TRBJ1-2; V: TRBV7-7; D: TRBD1; DNA: TGTGCTAGCAGCCTCAATCCGGGACAGGCCCCCCCAGAATATGGCTACACCTTC; CDR3: CASSLNPGQAPPEYGYTF
size: few; J: TRBJ2-3; V: TRBV5-1; D: .; DNA: TGCGCCAGCAGCATTGGCCTAGCCCCTAGCACAGATACGCAGTATTTT; CDR3: CASSIGLAPSTDTQYF
size: .; J: TRBJ2-7; V: TRBV11-2; D: .; DNA: TGTGCCAGCAGCTTAGATCTCGGGCCTAGCCTCACAGTGAGCTCCTACGAGCAGTACTTC; CDR3: CASSLDLGPSLTVSSYEQYF
size: once; J: TRBJ2-2; V: TRBV10-3; D: TRBD1; DNA: TGTGCCATCAGTGTCGGACAGGGTGCCGGGGAGCTGTTTTTT; CDR3: CAISVGQGAGELFF
size: .; J: TRBJ2-5; V: TRBV6-1; D: TRBD1; DNA: TGTGCCGCTTCTAAGAACAGGGGGGAGACCCAGTACTTC; CDR3: CAASKNRGETQYF
size: .; J: TRBJ1-5; V: TRBV28; D: TRBD1; DNA: TGTGCCAGCAGTTTGGGGGACAGCCGCAATCAGCCCCAGCATTTT; CDR3: CASSLGDSRNQPQHF
size: once; J: TRBJ2-7; V: TRBV20-1; D: .; DNA: TGCAGTGCCACGGGCGACGAGCAGTACTTC; CDR3: CSATGDEQYF
size: .; J: TRBJ1-3; V: TRBV2; D: .; DNA: TGTGCCAGCAGCCACAAGGGGGATTCTGGAAACACCATATATTTT; CDR3: CASSHKGDSGNTIYF
size: .; J: TRBJ1-1; V: TRBV18; D: .; DNA: TGTGCCAGCTCACGGGAGTTGAACACTGAAGCTTTCTTT; CDR3: CASSRELNTEAFF
size: .; J: TRBJ1-1; V: TRBV6-5; D: .; DNA: TGTGCCAGCAGGCCTACTAGCGGCACTGAAGCTTTCTTT; CDR3: CASRPTSGTEAFF
size: .; J: TRBJ2-1; V: TRBV2; D: .; DNA: TGTGCCAGCAGTGATAGGAATAGCCGGAATCTGTTCTTC; CDR3: CASSDRNSRNLFF
size: .; J: TRBJ2-7; V: TRBV6-5; D: .; DNA: TGTGCCAGCAGAGTAGGGCTAGCGATCTACGAGCAGTACTTC; CDR3: CASRVGLAIYEQYF
size: .; J: TRBJ1-5; V: TRBV4-1; D: .; DNA: TGCGCCAGCAGCCAAGGGAAGGGGGGCGGAAATCAGCCCCAGCATTTT; CDR3: CASSQGKGGGNQPQHF
size: .; J: TRBJ2-3; V: TRBV4-2; D: .; DNA: TGTGCCAGCAGCCAAGGGACAAGCACAGATACGCAGTATTTT; CDR3: CASSQGTSTDTQYF
size: .; J: TRBJ2-5; V: TRBV6-1; D: .; DNA: TGTGCCAGCAGTGAAGAGTACCCAATGGAGACCCAGTACTTC; CDR3: CASSEEYPMETQYF
size: .; J: TRBJ1-3; V: TRBV5-1; D: .; DNA: TGCGCCAGCAGCGATCCTGGAATGGACACCATATATTTT; CDR3: CASSDPGMDTIYF
size: .; J: TRBJ1-1; V: TRBV10-3; D: TRBD1; DNA: TGTGCCATCAGATCGGACAGGGGAAACACTGAAGCTTTCTTT; CDR3: CAIRSDRGNTEAFF
size: .; J: TRBJ2-7; V: TRBV6-5; D: TRBD2; DNA: TGTGCCAGCAGTCACCCGGGACTAGCGGGAGCCGAGCAGTACTTC; CDR3: CASSHPGLAGAEQYF
size: .; J: TRBJ1-1; V: TRBV9; D: .; DNA: TGTGCCAGCAGCGTAGATGGGCCCGATTCGTTGGAAGCTTTCTTT; CDR3: CASSVDGPDSLEAFF
size: .; J: TRBJ2-6; V: TRBV7-9; D: .; DNA: TGTGCCAGCAGCTTAGTAATACTATCTGGGGCCAACGTCCTGACTTTC; CDR3: CASSLVILSGANVLTF
size: .; J: TRBJ2-2; V: TRBV28; D: TRBD2; DNA: TGTGCCAGCAGTTCGCCGGGACTAGCGCCCGGGGAGCTGTTTTTT; CDR3: CASSSPGLAPGELFF
size: .; J: TRBJ1-1; V: TRBV18; D: .; DNA: TGTGCCAGCTCAGAGGCAGCCTACACTGAAGCTTTCTTT; CDR3: CASSEAAYTEAFF
size: .; J: TRBJ2-7; V: TRBV11-3; D: TRBD2; DNA: TGTGCCAGCAGCTTAGCGGGAGGGAGTTACGAGCAGTACTTC; CDR3: CASSLAGGSYEQYF